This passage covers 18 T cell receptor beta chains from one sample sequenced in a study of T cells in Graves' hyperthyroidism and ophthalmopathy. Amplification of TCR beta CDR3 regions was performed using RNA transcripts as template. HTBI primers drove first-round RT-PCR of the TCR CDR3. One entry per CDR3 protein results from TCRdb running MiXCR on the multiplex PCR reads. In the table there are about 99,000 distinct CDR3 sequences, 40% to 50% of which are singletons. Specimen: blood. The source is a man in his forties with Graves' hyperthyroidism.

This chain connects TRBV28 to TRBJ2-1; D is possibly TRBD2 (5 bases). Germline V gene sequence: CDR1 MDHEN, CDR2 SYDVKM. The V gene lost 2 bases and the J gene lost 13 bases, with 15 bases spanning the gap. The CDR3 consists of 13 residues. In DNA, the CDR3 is TGTGCCAGCAGTTTAGGCAAACAGACTATACAGTTCTTC. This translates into CASSLGKQTIQFF. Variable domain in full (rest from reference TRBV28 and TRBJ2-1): DVKVTQSSRYLVKRTGEKVFLECVQDMDHENMFWYRQDPGLGLRLIYFSYDVKMKEKGDIPEGYSVSREKKERFSLILESASTNQTSMYLCASSLGKQTIQFFGPGTRLTVL.

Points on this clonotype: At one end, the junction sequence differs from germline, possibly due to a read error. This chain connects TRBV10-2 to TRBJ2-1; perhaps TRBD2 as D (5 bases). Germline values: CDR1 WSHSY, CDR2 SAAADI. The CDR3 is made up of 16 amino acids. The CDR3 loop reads CACSEWGVRPYNEQFF. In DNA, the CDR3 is TGCGCCTGCAGTGAATGGGGAGTAAGACCCTACAATGAGCAGTTCTTC.

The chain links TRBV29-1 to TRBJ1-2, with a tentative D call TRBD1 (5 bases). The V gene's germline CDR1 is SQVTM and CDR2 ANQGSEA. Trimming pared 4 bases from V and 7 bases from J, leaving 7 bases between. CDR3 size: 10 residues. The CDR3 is CSVVGAGYTF. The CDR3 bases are TGCAGCGTTGTTGGGGCTGGCTACACCTTC.

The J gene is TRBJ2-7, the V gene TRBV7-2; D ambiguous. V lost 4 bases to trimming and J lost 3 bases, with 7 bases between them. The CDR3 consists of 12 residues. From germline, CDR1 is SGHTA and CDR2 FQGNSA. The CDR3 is CASSSDHYEQYF. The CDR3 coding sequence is TGTGCCAGCAGCTCCGACCACTACGAGCAGTACTTC. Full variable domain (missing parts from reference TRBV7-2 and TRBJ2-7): GAGVSQSPSNKVTEKGKDVELRCDPISGHTALYWYRQSLGQGLEFLIYFQGNSAPDKSGLPSDRFSAERTGGSVSTLTIQRTQQEDSAVYLCASSSDHYEQYFGPGTRLTVT.

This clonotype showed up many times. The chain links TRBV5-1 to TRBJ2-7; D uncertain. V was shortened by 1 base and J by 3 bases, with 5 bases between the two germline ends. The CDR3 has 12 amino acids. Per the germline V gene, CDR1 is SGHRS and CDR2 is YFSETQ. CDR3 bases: TGCGCCAGCAGCTTGCATGGCTACGAGCAGTACTTC. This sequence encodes CASSLHGYEQYF.

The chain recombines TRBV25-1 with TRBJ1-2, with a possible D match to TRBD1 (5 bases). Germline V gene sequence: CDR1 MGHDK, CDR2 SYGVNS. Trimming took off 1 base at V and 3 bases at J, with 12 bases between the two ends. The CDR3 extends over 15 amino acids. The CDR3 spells CASSESPGSYYGYTF. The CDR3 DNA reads TGTGCCAGCAGTGAATCCCCAGGGTCCTACTATGGCTACACCTTC.

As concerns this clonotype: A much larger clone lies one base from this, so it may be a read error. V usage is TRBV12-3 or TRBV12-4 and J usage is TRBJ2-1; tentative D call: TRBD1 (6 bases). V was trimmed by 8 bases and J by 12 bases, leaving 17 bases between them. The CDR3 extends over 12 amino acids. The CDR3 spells CASGSVRGRQFF. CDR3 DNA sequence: TGTGCCAGCGGTTCGGTCAGGGGCAGGCAGTTCTTC.

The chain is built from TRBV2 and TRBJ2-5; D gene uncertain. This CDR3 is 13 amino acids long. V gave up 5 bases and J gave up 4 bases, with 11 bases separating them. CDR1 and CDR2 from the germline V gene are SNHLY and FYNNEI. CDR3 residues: CASSYNYRETQYF. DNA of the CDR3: TGTGCCAGCAGTTACAATTACCGAGAGACCCAGTACTTC. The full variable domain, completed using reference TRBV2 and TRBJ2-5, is EPEVTQTPSHQVTQMGQEVILRCVPISNHLYFYWYRQILGQKVEFLVSFYNNEISEKSEIFDDQFSVERPDGSNFTLKIRSTKLEDSAMYFCASSYNYRETQYFGPGTRLLVL.

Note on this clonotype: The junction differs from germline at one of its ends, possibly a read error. The CDR3 bases are TGTGCCAGCAGTTACCCGCTAGCGGGGGGCCAACGGAGCCAGAACACCGGGGAGCTGCTTTTT. Translating it yields CASSYPLAGGQRSQNTGELLF. The rearrangement links TRBV7-2 to TRBJ2-2, with 11 bases that match TRBD2. Germline V lookup: CDR1 SGHTA, CDR2 FQGNSA. This CDR3 is built from 21 residues.

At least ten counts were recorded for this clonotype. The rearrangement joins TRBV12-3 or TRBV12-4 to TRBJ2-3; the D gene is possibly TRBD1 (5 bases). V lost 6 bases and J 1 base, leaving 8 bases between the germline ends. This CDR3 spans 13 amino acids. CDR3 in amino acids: CASRTGGTDTQYF. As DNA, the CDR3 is TGTGCCAGCAGAACAGGTGGCACAGATACGCAGTATTTT.

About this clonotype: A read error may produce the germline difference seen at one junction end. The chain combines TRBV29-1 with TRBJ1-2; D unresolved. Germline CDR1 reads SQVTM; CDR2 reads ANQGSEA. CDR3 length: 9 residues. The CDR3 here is CRAPHGYIF. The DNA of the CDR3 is TGCAGGGCCCCCCATGGCTACATCTTC.

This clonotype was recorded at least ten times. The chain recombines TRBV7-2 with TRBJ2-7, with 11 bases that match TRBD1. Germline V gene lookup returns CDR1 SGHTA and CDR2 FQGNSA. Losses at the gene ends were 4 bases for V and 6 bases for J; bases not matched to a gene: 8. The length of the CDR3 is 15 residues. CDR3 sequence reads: CASSSSRDRGSEQYF. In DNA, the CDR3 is TGTGCCAGCAGCTCAAGCCGGGACAGGGGGAGCGAGCAGTACTTC.

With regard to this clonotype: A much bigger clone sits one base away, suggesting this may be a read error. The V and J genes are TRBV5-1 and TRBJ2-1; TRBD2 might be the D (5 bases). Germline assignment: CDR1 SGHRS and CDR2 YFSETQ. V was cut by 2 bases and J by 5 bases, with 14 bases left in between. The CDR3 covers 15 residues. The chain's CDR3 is CASSFQGMRDNEQFF. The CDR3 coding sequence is TGCGCCAGCAGCTTCCAAGGGATGAGGGACAATGAGCAGTTCTTC.

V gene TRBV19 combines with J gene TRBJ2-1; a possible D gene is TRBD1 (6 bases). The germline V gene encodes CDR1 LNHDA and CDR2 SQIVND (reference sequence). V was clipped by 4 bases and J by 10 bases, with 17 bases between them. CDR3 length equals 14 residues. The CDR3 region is CASSRGGSTGEQFF. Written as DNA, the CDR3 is TGTGCCAGTAGTAGAGGGGGTAGCACCGGGGAGCAGTTCTTC.

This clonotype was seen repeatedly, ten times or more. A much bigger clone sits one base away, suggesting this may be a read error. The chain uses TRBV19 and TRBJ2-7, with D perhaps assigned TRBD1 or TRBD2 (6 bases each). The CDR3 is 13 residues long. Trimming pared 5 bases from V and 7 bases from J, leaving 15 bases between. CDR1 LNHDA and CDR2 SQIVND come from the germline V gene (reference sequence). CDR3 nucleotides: TGTGCCAGTAGTCCCGGGGGCCCAGGGGAGCAGTACTTC. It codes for CASSPGGPGEQYF.

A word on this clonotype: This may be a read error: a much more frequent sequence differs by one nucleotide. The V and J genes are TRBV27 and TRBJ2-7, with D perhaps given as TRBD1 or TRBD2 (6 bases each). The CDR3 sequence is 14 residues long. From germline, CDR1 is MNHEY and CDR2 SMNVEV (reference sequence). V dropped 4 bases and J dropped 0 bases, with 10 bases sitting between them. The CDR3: CASSCGTTSYEQYF. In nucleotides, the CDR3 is TGTGCCAGCAGTTGCGGGACAACCTCCTACGAGCAGTACTTC.

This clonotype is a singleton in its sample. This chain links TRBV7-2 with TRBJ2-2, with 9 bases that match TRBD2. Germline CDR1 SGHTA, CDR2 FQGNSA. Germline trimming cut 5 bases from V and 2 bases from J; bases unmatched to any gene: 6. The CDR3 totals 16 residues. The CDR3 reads CASSLPTSGNTGELFF. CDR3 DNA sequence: TGTGCCAGCAGCCTACCGACTAGCGGAAACACCGGGGAGCTGTTTTTT.

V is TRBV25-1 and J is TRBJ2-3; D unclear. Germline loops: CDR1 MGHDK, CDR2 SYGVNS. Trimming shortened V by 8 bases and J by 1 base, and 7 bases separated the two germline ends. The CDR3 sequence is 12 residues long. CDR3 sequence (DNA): TGTGCCAGCCAACGGGGCACAGATACGCAGTATTTT. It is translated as CASQRGTDTQYF. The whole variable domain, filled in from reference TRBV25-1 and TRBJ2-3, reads EADIYQTPRYLVIGTGKKITLECSQTMGHDKMYWYQQDPGMELHLIHYSYGVNSTEKGDLSSESTVSRIRTEHFPLTLESARPSHTSQYLCASQRGTDTQYFGPGTRLTVL.